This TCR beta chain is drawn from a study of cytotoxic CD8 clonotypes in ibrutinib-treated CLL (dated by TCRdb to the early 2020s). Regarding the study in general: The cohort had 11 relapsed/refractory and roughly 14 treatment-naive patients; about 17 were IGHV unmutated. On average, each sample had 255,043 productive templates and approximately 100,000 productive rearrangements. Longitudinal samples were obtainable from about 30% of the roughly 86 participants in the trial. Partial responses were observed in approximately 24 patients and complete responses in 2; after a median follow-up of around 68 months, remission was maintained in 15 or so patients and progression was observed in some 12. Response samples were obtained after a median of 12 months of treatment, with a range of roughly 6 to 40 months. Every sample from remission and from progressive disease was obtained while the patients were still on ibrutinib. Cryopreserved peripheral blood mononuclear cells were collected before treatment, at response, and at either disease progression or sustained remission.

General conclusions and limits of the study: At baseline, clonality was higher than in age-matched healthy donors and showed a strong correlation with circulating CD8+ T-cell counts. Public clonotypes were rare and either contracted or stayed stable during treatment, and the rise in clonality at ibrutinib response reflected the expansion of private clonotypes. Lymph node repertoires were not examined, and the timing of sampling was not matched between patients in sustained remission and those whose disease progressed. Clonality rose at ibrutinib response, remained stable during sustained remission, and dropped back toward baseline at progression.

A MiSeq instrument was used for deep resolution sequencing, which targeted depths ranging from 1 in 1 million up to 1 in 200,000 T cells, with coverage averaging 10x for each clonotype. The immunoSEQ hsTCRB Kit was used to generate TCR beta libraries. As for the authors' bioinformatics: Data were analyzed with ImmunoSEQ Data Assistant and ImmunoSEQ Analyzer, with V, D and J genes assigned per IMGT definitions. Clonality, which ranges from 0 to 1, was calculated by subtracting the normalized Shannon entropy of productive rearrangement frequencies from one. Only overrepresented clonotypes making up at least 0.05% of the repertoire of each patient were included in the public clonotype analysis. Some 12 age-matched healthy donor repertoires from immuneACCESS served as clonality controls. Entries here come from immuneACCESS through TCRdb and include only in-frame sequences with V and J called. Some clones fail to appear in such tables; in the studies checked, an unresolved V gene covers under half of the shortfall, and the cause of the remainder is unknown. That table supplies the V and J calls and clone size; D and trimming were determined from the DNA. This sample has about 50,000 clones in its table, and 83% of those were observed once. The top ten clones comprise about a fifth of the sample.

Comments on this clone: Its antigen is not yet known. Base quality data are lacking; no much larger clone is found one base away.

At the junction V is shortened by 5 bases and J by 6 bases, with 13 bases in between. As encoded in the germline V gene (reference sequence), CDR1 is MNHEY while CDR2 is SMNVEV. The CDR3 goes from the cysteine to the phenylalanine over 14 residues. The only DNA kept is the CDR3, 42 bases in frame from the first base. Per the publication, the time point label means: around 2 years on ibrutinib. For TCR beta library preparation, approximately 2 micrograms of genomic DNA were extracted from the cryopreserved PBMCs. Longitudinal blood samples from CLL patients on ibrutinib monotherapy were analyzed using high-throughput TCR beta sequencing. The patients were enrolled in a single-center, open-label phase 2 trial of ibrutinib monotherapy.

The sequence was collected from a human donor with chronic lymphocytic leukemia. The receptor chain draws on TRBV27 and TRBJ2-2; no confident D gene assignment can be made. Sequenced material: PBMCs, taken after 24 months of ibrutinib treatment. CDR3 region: CASSPPSVPGELFF. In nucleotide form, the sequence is TGTGCCAGCAGTCCCCCATCGGTACCCGGGGAGCTGTTTTTT.